The present T cell receptor beta chain was sequenced within a study of regulatory T cells in long-lasting Graves disease. According to the study, TCR beta libraries were built with iRepertoire HTBI primers and CDR3-region Arm-PCR. One entry per CDR3 protein, called by TCRdb with MiXCR from the multiplex PCR reads. The sample consists of about 530,000 distinct CDR3 sequences, roughly a sixth of them appearing once. Time point indicated: newly diagnosed GD, antithyroid drugs for less than 3 months. There was RNA extracted from PBMCs, and the TCR library was made from it. The CDR3 is 14 residues long. After removal of 4 bases from V and 3 bases from J, the junction contained 3 bases not matched to a gene. These same records also appear under a second study, on T cells in Graves' hyperthyroidism and ophthalmopathy.

The chain carries TRBV12-3 or TRBV12-4 and TRBJ2-3; 8 bases are a match to TRBD2. The sample was peripheral blood mononuclear cells (PBMCs), taken at new diagnosis, from a patient treated with antithyroid drugs. The clonotype originates from a woman aged 40-60 years with Graves disease. The DNA for the CDR3 is TGTGCCAGCAGTTGGAGCGGGGGAACAGATACGCAGTATTTT. It encodes CASSWSGGTDTQYF.